The subject of this entry is one T cell receptor (beta chain). The sample is drawn from a study of low-dose radiotherapy and immunotherapy resistance in tumors. Documented time point: before trial treatment. Priming of first-strand cDNA relied on TRAV- and TRBV-specific primers (covering alpha and beta chains). It was with a constant-region primer and a V-primer adapter that TCRs were amplified over around 20 PCR cycles. TCRdb re-called the reads with MiXCR, one entry per CDR3 protein. The repertoire holds about 64,000 distinct CDR3 sequences, with about a quarter as singletons. CDR1 and CDR2 (germline): DFQATT, SNEGSKA (reference sequence). Trimming stripped 1 base from V and 5 bases from J, with 16 bases between. The CDR3 has 15 residues.

The source was PBMCs, collected before treatment. This sequence joins TRBV20-1 and TRBJ2-3; D is uncertain. This TCR came from a male donor with rectosigmoid adenocarcinoma. The CDR3 spells CSARAFLAPGDTQYF. CDR3 nucleotide sequence: TGCAGTGCTAGAGCATTTTTGGCCCCAGGAGATACGCAGTATTTT.